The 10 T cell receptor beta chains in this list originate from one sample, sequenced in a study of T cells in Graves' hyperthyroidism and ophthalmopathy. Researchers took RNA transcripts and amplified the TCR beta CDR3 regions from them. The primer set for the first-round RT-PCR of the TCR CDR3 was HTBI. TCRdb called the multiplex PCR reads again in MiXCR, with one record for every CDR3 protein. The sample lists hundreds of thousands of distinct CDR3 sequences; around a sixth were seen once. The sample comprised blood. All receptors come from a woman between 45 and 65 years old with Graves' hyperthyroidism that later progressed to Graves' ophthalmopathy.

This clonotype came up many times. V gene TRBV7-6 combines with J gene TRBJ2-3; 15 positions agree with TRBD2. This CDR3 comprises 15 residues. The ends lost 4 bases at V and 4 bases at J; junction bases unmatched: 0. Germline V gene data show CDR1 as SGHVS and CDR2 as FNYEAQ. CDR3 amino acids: CASSWTSGGADTQYF. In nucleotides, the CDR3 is TGTGCCAGCAGCTGGACTAGCGGGGGGGCAGATACGCAGTATTTT.

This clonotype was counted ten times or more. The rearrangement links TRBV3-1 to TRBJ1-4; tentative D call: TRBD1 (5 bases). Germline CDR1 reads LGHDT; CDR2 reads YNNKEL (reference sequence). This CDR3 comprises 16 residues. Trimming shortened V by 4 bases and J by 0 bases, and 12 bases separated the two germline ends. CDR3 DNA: TGTGCCAGCAGCCCGGGACTCAGCACAACTAATGAAAAACTGTTTTTT. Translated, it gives CASSPGLSTTNEKLFF.

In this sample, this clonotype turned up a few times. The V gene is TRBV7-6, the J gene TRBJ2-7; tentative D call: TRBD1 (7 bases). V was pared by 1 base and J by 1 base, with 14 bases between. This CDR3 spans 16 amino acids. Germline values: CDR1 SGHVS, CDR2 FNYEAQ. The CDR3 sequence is CASSLVSQGGSYEQYF. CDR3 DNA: TGTGCCAGCAGCTTAGTGAGTCAGGGGGGATCCTACGAGCAGTACTTC. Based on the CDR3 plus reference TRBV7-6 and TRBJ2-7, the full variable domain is GAGVSQSPRYKVTKRGQDVALRCDPISGHVSLYWYRQALGQGPEFLTYFNYEAQQDKSGLPNDRFSAERPEGSISTLTIQRTEQRDSAMYRCASSLVSQGGSYEQYFGPGTRLTVT.

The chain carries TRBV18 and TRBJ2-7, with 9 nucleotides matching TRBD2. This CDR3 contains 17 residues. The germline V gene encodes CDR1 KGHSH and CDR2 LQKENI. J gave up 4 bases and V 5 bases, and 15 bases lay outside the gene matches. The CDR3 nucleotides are TGTGCCAGCTCATCCAAGACCTTAGCGGGGGCTATATACGAGCAGTACTTC. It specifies CASSSKTLAGAIYEQYF. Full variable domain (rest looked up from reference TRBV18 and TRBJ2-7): NAGVMQNPRHLVRRRGQEARLRCSPMKGHSHVYWYRQLPEEGLKFMVYLQKENIIDESGMPKERFSAEFPKEGPSILRIQQVVRGDSAAYFCASSSKTLAGAIYEQYFGPGTRLTVT.

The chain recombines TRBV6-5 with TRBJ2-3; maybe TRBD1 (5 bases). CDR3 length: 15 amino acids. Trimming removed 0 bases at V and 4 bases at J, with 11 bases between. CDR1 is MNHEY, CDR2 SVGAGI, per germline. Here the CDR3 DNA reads TGTGCCAGCAGTTACTCTTTCAGGGTGTCAGATACGCAGTATTTT. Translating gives CASSYSFRVSDTQYF.

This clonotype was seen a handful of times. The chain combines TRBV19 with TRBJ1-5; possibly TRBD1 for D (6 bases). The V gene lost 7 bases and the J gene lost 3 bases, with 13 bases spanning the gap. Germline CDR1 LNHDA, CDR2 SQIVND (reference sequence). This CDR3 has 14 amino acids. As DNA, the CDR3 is TGTGCCAGTAAGAGGGGGGGAGCCAATCAGCCCCAGCATTTT. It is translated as CASKRGGANQPQHF.

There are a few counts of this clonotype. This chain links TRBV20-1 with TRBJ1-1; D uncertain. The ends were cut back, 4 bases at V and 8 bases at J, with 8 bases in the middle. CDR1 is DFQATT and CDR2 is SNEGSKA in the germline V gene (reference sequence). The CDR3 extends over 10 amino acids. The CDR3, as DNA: TGCAGTGCTATATGGCGCGAAGCTTTCTTT. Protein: CSAIWREAFF.

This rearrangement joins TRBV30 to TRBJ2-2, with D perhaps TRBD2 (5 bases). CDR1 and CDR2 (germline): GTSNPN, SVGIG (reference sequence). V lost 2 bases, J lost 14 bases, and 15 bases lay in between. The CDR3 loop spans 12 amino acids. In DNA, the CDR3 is TGTGCCTGGAGTAGAACTCACGGAGGACTGTTTTTT. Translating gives CAWSRTHGGLFF.

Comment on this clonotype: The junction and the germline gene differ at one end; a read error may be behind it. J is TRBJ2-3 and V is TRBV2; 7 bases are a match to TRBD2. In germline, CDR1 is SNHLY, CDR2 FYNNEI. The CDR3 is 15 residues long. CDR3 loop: CASSAKVAGTDAQYF. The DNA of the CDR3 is TGTGCCAGCAGTGCGAAGGTAGCGGGCACAGATGCGCAGTATTTT.

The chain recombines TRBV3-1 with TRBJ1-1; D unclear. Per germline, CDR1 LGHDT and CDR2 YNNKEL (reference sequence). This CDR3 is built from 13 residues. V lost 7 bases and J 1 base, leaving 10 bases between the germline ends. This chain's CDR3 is CASKIGQNTEAFF. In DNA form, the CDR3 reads TGTGCCAGCAAGATAGGGCAGAACACTGAAGCTTTCTTT. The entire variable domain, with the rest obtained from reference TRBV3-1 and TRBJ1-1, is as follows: DTAVSQTPKYLVTQMGNDKSIKCEQNLGHDTMYWYKQDSKKFLKIMFSYNNKELIINETVPNRFSPKSPDKAHLNLHINSLELGDSAVYFCASKIGQNTEAFFGQGTRLTVV.